Listed below are T cell receptor beta chains from one sample, sequenced in a study of beta chain features in type 1 diabetes. Produced via immunoSEQ multiplex PCR; TCRdb's table is partial and in-frame only. Here the sample spans around 240,000 clones, 9% to 10% being singletons. Sequenced input: naive CD4+ T cells from blood. The source of these receptors is a woman younger than 30 in good health. The CDR3 runs from the conserved cysteine through the conserved F or W. A D gene is named only where the DNA matches it firmly. Expanded clones get a size class; other rows say once, few or many, or leave the size out.

clone size,V gene,J gene,D gene,CDR3 protein,CDR3 DNA
NA,TRBV6-5,TRBJ1-2,TRBD1,CASSGDRVKGYTF,TGTGCCAGCAGCGGTGACAGGGTGAAAGGCTACACCTTC
NA,TRBV5-1,TRBJ2-1,NA,CASSFFADSSYNEQFF,TGCGCCAGCAGCTTTTTCGCGGACAGCTCCTACAATGAGCAGTTCTTC
few,TRBV18,TRBJ2-2,NA,CASSPDSENTGELFF,TGTGCCAGCTCACCGGACAGCGAGAACACCGGGGAGCTGTTTTTT
NA,TRBV7-3,TRBJ2-3,TRBD2,CASSSEWTSGGEADTQYF,TGTGCCAGCAGCTCTGAATGGACTAGCGGGGGGGAGGCAGATACGCAGTATTTT
NA,TRBV20-1,TRBJ1-2,NA,CSAKFRVGYTF,TGCAGTGCCAAATTCAGGGTTGGCTACACCTTC
few,TRBV2,TRBJ2-1,NA,CASSERELNEQFF,TGTGCCAGCAGTGAACGCGAACTTAATGAGCAGTTCTTC
NA,TRBV19,TRBJ1-1,NA,CASTRFLSGSGNTEAFF,TGTGCCAGTACCCGATTCCTATCAGGGTCGGGGAACACTGAAGCTTTCTTT
few,TRBV6-6,TRBJ1-2,NA,CASSSPNYGYTF,TGTGCCAGTTCCAGTCCTAACTATGGCTACACCTTC
few,TRBV5-1,TRBJ2-7,NA,CASSLDRSEQYF,TGCGCCAGCAGCTTGGACAGATCCGAGCAGTACTTC
few,TRBV5-1,TRBJ1-1,NA,CASSLLAEDTEAFF,TGCGCCAGCAGCTTGTTGGCAGAGGACACTGAAGCTTTCTTT
NA,TRBV30,TRBJ2-5,TRBD1,CAWSKGAISETQYF,TGTGCCTGGAGTAAGGGGGCGATCTCGGAGACCCAGTACTTC
NA,TRBV20-1,TRBJ2-3,NA,CSKRSTDTQYF,TGCAGTAAGAGGAGCACAGATACGCAGTATTTT
NA,TRBV15,TRBJ2-1,NA,CATSGRGYYNEQFF,TGTGCCACCAGTGGCAGGGGTTACTACAATGAGCAGTTCTTC
few,TRBV19,TRBJ1-1,TRBD1,CASSIRDREGTEAFF,TGTGCCAGTAGTATCCGGGACAGGGAGGGTACTGAAGCTTTCTTT
NA,TRBV5-4,TRBJ2-7,NA,CASSFGGEQYF,TGTGCCAGCAGCTTCGGCGGCGAGCAGTACTTC
few,TRBV5-1,TRBJ1-1,TRBD1,CASSPKIGGTANTEAFF,TGCGCCAGCAGCCCGAAAATAGGCGGGACAGCCAACACTGAAGCTTTCTTT
once,TRBV7-8,TRBJ2-1,TRBD2,CASSNHRTSGGHSYNEQFF,TGTGCCAGCAGCAACCACCGGACTAGCGGGGGCCACTCCTACAATGAGCAGTTCTTC
NA,TRBV19,TRBJ1-5,TRBD1,CASSIRGPWQPQHF,TGTGCCAGTAGTATTAGGGGGCCTTGGCAGCCCCAGCATTTT
few,TRBV5-1,TRBJ1-4,NA,CASSYGHGATNEKLFF,TGCGCCAGCAGCTACGGACACGGCGCAACTAATGAAAAACTGTTTTTT
many,TRBV29-1,TRBJ2-1,TRBD1,CSVEKRQGSYEQFF,TGCAGCGTTGAAAAGAGACAGGGGTCGTATGAGCAGTTCTTC
many,TRBV23-1,TRBJ1-5,TRBD1,CASSHPGGTGDQPQHF,TGCGCCAGCAGTCATCCAGGGGGAACGGGCGATCAGCCCCAGCATTTT
NA,TRBV21-1,TRBJ2-7,NA,CASPAEETPAEQYF,TGTGCCAGCCCTGCGGAAGAAACCCCAGCCGAGCAGTACTTC
few,TRBV7-9,TRBJ2-3,NA,CASSLGRGTDTQYF,TGTGCCAGCAGCTTAGGTCGGGGGACAGATACGCAGTATTTT
NA,TRBV6-5,TRBJ1-1,NA,CASSYVGQTEAFF,TGTGCCAGCAGTTACGTAGGACAGACTGAAGCTTTCTTT
many,TRBV2,TRBJ2-1,NA,CASSVGIEQFF,TGTGCCAGCAGTGTCGGGATTGAGCAGTTCTTC
NA,TRBV7-9,TRBJ2-3,TRBD2,CASSSGLAPRTDTQYF,TGTGCCAGCAGCTCGGGACTAGCGCCACGCACAGATACGCAGTATTTT
NA,TRBV30,TRBJ2-7,NA,CAWSFQGLGEQYF,TGTGCCTGGAGTTTTCAGGGATTAGGCGAGCAGTACTTC
few,TRBV9,TRBJ1-3,TRBD1,CASSVAPLQGATHSGNTIYF,TGTGCCAGCAGCGTAGCCCCATTACAGGGGGCCACCCACTCTGGAAACACCATATATTTT
NA,TRBV27,TRBJ1-1,TRBD1,CASSLDRGARGTEAFF,TGTGCCAGCAGTTTGGACAGGGGGGCCCGGGGAACTGAAGCTTTCTTT
many,TRBV15,TRBJ1-4,NA,CATSSATNEKLFF,TGTGCCACCAGCAGCGCAACTAATGAAAAACTGTTTTTT
many,TRBV7-9,TRBJ1-2,NA,CASSPYGQPDYGYTF,TGTGCCAGCAGCCCATATGGACAGCCCGACTATGGCTACACCTTC
few,TRBV5-1,TRBJ2-7,NA,CASSPGPDYEQYF,TGCGCCAGCAGCCCAGGGCCCGACTACGAGCAGTACTTC
NA,TRBV11-3,TRBJ2-3,TRBD2,CASSRTSGNTDTQYF,TGTGCCAGCAGCCGGACTAGCGGTAACACAGATACGCAGTATTTT
NA,TRBV5-4,TRBJ2-5,TRBD2,CASSSPASGSIKTQYF,TGTGCCAGCAGCTCGCCGGCTAGCGGGAGCATAAAGACCCAGTACTTC
few,TRBV10-3,TRBJ2-1,TRBD2,CAIRTSGSDSEQFF,TGTGCCATCAGGACTAGCGGGAGTGATAGTGAGCAGTTCTTC
few,TRBV7-9,TRBJ2-2,NA,CASSETRSGELFF,TGTGCCAGCAGCGAGACCAGGTCCGGGGAGCTGTTTTTT
NA,TRBV4-1,TRBJ1-6,NA,CASSQAAGENSPLHF,TGCGCCAGCAGCCAAGCGGCTGGAGAAAATTCACCCCTCCACTTT